A single sample is the source of the 21 T cell receptor beta chains below, sequenced in a study of CD8+CD57+ T cells in acquired aplastic anemia. According to the study, genomic DNA was the template for TCR beta VDJ and CDR3 profiling. TCRdb re-called the reads through MiXCR, storing one row per CDR3 protein. In the table there are some 280,000 distinct CDR3 sequences, about 56% of which are singletons. The material sequenced was sorted CD4+, CD8+, or CD8+CD57+ T cells (not recorded which) from PBMCs. All receptors derive from a human donor with severe aplastic anemia or a healthy control (not recorded which).

As regards this clonotype: A single base separates this from a much larger clone, so it may be a read error. The CDR3 here is CAGSLAGVYDTEAFF. In nucleotides, the CDR3 is TGTGCCGGCAGCTTAGCGGGGGTGTATGACACTGAAGCTTTCTTT. This chain joins TRBV7-2 and TRBJ1-1, with a possible D match to TRBD1 (5 bases). CDR3 size: 15 residues. The germline V gene has CDR1 SGHTA and CDR2 FQGNSA.

This clonotype was observed many times. The chain recombines TRBV12-5 with TRBJ1-4; perhaps TRBD1 as D (6 bases). This CDR3 is built from 16 residues. Germline CDR1 is LGHNT and CDR2 is FRNRAP. V dropped 1 base and J dropped 2 bases, with 11 bases sitting between them. This CDR3 reads CASGLGQGSTNEKLFF. CDR3 nucleotide sequence: TGTGCTAGTGGTTTGGGGCAGGGGTCCACTAATGAAAAACTGTTTTTT.

The chain carries TRBV20-1 and TRBJ2-2; D is unresolved. Germline V gives CDR1 DFQATT, CDR2 SNEGSKA (reference sequence). This CDR3 contains 10 residues. V lost 5 bases to trimming and J lost 5 bases, with 3 bases between them. The CDR3 reads CSARTGELFF. In DNA form, the CDR3 reads TGCAGTGCTCGGACCGGGGAGCTGTTTTTT.

V and J are TRBV5-4 and TRBJ1-2; D is unclear. Germline V gene data show CDR1 as SGHNT and CDR2 as YYREEE (reference sequence). Trimming pared 1 base from V and 1 base from J, leaving 8 bases between. This CDR3 spans 14 amino acids. CDR3 in amino acids: CASSLSTSNYGYTF. The CDR3 bases are TGTGCCAGCAGCTTGAGCACAAGTAACTATGGCTACACCTTC.

The sample holds one count of this clonotype. The rearrangement joins TRBV19 to TRBJ2-5, with D hard to call. This CDR3 spans 13 amino acids. Germline V lookup: CDR1 LNHDA, CDR2 SQIVND (reference sequence). Trimming took off 3 bases at V and 2 bases at J, with 7 bases between the two ends. DNA for the CDR3: TGTGCCAGTAGTATTCTTGGGCAAGAGACCCAGTACTTC. Translated: CASSILGQETQYF.

This clonotype was counted between two and nine times. Possible read error: a much larger clone is one base away. The rearrangement uses TRBV7-8 and TRBJ2-2; perhaps TRBD2 as D (5 bases). CDR3 length: 17 amino acids. Germline V gene lookup returns CDR1 SGHVS and CDR2 FQNEAQ. Here the CDR3 DNA reads TGTGCCGGCAGCTTATTACCCACGGACTCGAACACCGGGGAGCTGTTTTTT. Its translation: CAGSLLPTDSNTGELFF.

This clonotype was seen many times. This rearrangement joins TRBV6-1 to TRBJ1-5; D is unclear. Germline V lookup: CDR1 MNHNS, CDR2 SASEGT. The CDR3 is 13 amino acids. V lost 6 bases and J 1 base, leaving 7 bases between the germline ends. CDR3: CASRTASNQPQHF. The CDR3 bases are TGTGCCAGCAGAACAGCGAGCAATCAGCCCCAGCATTTT.

This rearrangement joins TRBV7-2 to TRBJ1-3; D ambiguous. Trimming stripped 2 bases from V and 8 bases from J, with 4 bases between. CDR3 length: 11 amino acids. Germline lookup yields CDR1 SGHTA and CDR2 FQGNSA. CDR3 nucleotide sequence: TGTGCCAGCAGCTTATTATACACCATATATTTT. It yields the protein CASSLLYTIYF.

This clonotype was detected ten times or more. The rearrangement joins TRBV6-5 to TRBJ1-1; D call uncertain. The CDR3 is made up of 11 amino acids. Germline CDR1 MNHEY, CDR2 SVGAGI. Here the CDR3 reads CCTGEDTEAFF. DNA of the CDR3: TGTTGCACGGGAGAGGACACTGAAGCTTTCTTT.

The CDR3 DNA reads TGTGCCACCAGTGACAATAGCGGGAGGGCCTACGGGGAGCTGTTTTTT. Residues: CATSDNSGRAYGELFF. The genes are TRBV24-1 and TRBJ2-2, with 11 positions matching TRBD2. The CDR3 contains 16 residues. V lost 4 bases and J lost 7; bases outside the gene matches: 7. In germline, CDR1 is KGHDR, CDR2 SFDVKD.

This chain connects TRBV24-1 to TRBJ2-1, with 9 bases aligning to TRBD1. The ends lost 7 bases at V and 2 bases at J; junction bases unmatched: 5. The V gene's germline CDR1 is KGHDR and CDR2 SFDVKD. CDR3 size: 15 residues. This chain's CDR3 is CATRGQGNTYNEQFF. The CDR3 DNA follows: TGTGCCACCAGGGGACAGGGAAATACCTACAATGAGCAGTTCTTC.

This clonotype was picked up many times. The chain joins TRBV28 to TRBJ1-6; 11 bases are a match to TRBD1. The CDR3 extends over 16 amino acids. Germline loops: CDR1 MDHEN, CDR2 SYDVKM. V lost 5 bases to trimming and J lost 8 bases; unmatched junction nucleotides: 8. The CDR3 DNA reads TGTGCCAGCAGTCTGCGGACAGGGGGCAAGGATTCACCCCTCCACTTT. As protein: CASSLRTGGKDSPLHF. The complete variable domain, with remaining parts taken from reference TRBV28 and TRBJ1-6, reads DVKVTQSSRYLVKRTGEKVFLECVQDMDHENMFWYRQDPGLGLRLIYFSYDVKMKEKGDIPEGYSVSREKKERFSLILESASTNQTSMYLCASSLRTGGKDSPLHFGNGTRLTVT.

This chain connects TRBV9 to TRBJ2-2, with 7 nucleotides matching TRBD1. CDR3 length: 13 amino acids. CDR1 SGDLS and CDR2 YYNGEE come from the germline V gene. Losses at the gene ends were 5 bases for V and 5 bases for J; bases not matched to a gene: 3. CDR3 bases: TGTGCCAGCAGGTCAGGGGGTACCGGGGAGCTGTTTTTT. It codes for CASRSGGTGELFF.

This sequence joins TRBV19 and TRBJ2-1, with TRBD1 matching 8 bases. Germline V lookup: CDR1 LNHDA, CDR2 SQIVND (reference sequence). The junction had 4 bases not matched to a gene; V was cut back by 4 bases and J by 5 bases. The CDR3 has 14 residues. The CDR3 reads CASSTGTGNNEQFF. The CDR3 nucleotides are TGTGCCAGTAGTACCGGGACAGGAAACAATGAGCAGTTCTTC.

Here the CDR3 DNA reads TGTGCCATCAGAGGACTAGCTATTGAGCAGTTCTTC. It encodes CAIRGLAIEQFF. J is TRBJ2-1 and V is TRBV10-3, with 8 bases lining up with TRBD2. V shed 6 bases, J shed 9 bases, and the junction held 4 bases outside the gene matches. The CDR3 consists of 12 residues. From germline, CDR1 is ENHRY and CDR2 SYGVKD.

The chain links TRBV4-1 to TRBJ1-1; perhaps TRBD1 as D (5 bases). V was shortened by 1 base and J by 1 base, with 13 bases between the two germline ends. Looked up from germline, CDR1 is MGHRA and CDR2 is YSYEKL. The CDR3 sequence is 16 residues long. Here the CDR3 reads CASSQAWGISNTEAFF. The DNA of the CDR3 is TGCGCCAGCAGCCAAGCATGGGGGATTTCGAACACTGAAGCTTTCTTT.

The chain recombines TRBV20-1 with TRBJ2-7, with D unclear. V was clipped by 5 bases and J by 0 bases, with 11 bases between them. In germline, CDR1 is DFQATT, CDR2 SNEGSKA (reference sequence). The CDR3 is made up of 13 amino acids. The CDR3 nucleotides are TGCAGTGCTTACTCGATGGACTCCTACGAGCAGTACTTC. Translating gives CSAYSMDSYEQYF.

This clonotype showed up just a few times. The rearrangement joins TRBV5-5 to TRBJ1-2; 8 bases fit TRBD1. The germline V gene has CDR1 SGHKS and CDR2 YYEKEE (reference sequence). This CDR3 is built from 14 residues. V lost 4 bases, J lost 5 bases, and 7 bases stayed unmatched. The DNA for the CDR3 is TGTGCCAGCAGCAATACAGGGGGTGGGTATGGCTACACCTTC. The encoded protein is CASSNTGGGYGYTF.

The chain carries TRBV7-9 and TRBJ2-7; a weak D match, TRBD1 (6 bases). The CDR3 loop spans 15 amino acids. The germline V gene encodes CDR1 SEHNR and CDR2 FQNEAQ (reference sequence). Trimming took 1 base from V and 3 from J, leaving 13 bases between them. The CDR3 protein is CASSLGSADSYEQYF. The CDR3 bases are TGTGCCAGCAGCTTAGGATCGGCGGACAGCTACGAGCAGTACTTC.

As regards this clonotype: The junction differs from germline at one of its ends, possibly a read error. The genes are TRBV3-1 and TRBJ1-2, with 8 bases lining up with TRBD1. The CDR3 contains 15 residues. The germline V gene encodes CDR1 LGHDT and CDR2 YNNKEL (reference sequence). The CDR3 here is CASGGQAKPNYGYAF. The CDR3 region has the DNA TGTGCCAGCGGGGGACAGGCGAAACCTAACTATGGCTACGCCTTC. The whole variable domain, remainder taken from reference TRBV3-1 and TRBJ1-2, is DTAVSQTPKYLVTQMGNDKSIKCEQNLGHDTMYWYKQDSKKFLKIMFSYNNKELIINETVPNRFSPKSPDKAHLNLHINSLELGDSAVYFCASGGQAKPNYGYAFGSGTRLTVV.

The chain couples TRBV15 to TRBJ1-2, with 8 bases lining up with TRBD1. CDR1 and CDR2 (germline): LNHNV, YYDKDF (reference sequence). CDR3 size: 15 residues. V lost 4 bases and J lost 4; bases outside the gene matches: 8. The CDR3 nucleotides are TGTGCCACCAGCACCGGGGCAGGGGGCGGCTATGGCTACACCTTC. It codes for CATSTGAGGGYGYTF.